The 8 T cell receptor beta chains presented below share a single source sample, sequenced in a study of T cell responses to AZD1222 COVID-19 vaccine. Sequenced by immunoSEQ multiplex PCR; TCRdb stores in-frame clones only, minus some. This table has more than 120,000 clones, 75% to 90% appearing once. The sequencing used peripheral blood, collected 28 days after the second AZD1222 dose. These receptors were obtained from an adult who received the AZD1222 COVID-19 vaccine.

The CDR3 DNA is TGTGCCAGCAGTTACCCTGGGACAGGGGGTGGCTACACCTTC. This translates into CASSYPGTGGGYTF. The chain is built from TRBV6-5 and TRBJ1-2, with 11 bases matching TRBD1. Per germline, CDR1 MNHEY and CDR2 SVGAGI. Unmatched junction bases numbered 3, after V lost 2 bases and J lost 7 bases. The CDR3 has 14 residues.

The chain recombines TRBV9 with TRBJ2-2; 12 bases are a match to TRBD1. V shed 2 bases and J 5 bases; nucleotides not matched to a gene: 4. There are 16 residues in the CDR3. The V gene's germline CDR1 is SGDLS and CDR2 YYNGEE. In nucleotides, the CDR3 is TGTGCCAGCAGCGTGGGACAGGGGGCGCGAACCGGGGAGCTGTTTTTT. Protein: CASSVGQGARTGELFF.

The rearrangement joins TRBV2 to TRBJ1-2, with TRBD1 as a possible D gene (5 bases). Germline loops: CDR1 SNHLY, CDR2 FYNNEI. The CDR3 consists of 13 residues. V was pared by 5 bases and J by 3 bases, with 10 bases between. The CDR3 bases are TGTGCCAGCAGTAACCAGGGTGACTATGGCTACACCTTC. This gives the protein CASSNQGDYGYTF.

DNA for the CDR3: TGTGCCACCCGCCAGGCGGGGAAGAATTTGAATGAGCAGTTCTTC. Translating gives CATRQAGKNLNEQFF. The chain has TRBV24-1 and TRBJ2-1; a possible D gene is TRBD2 (6 bases). Germline V lookup: CDR1 KGHDR, CDR2 SFDVKD. V lost 9 bases to trimming and J lost 7 bases, with 21 bases between them. The CDR3 has 15 residues.

In this sample, this clone turned up a few times. CDR3 amino acids: CASSFRPEAFF. In nucleotides, the CDR3 is TGTGCCAGCAGTTTTCGACCTGAAGCTTTCTTT. The chain is built from TRBV6-6 and TRBJ1-1; no firm D call. Trimming shortened V by 4 bases and J by 6 bases, and 6 bases separated the two germline ends. CDR1 and CDR2 from the germline V gene are MNHNY and SVGAGI (reference sequence). The CDR3 is 11 amino acids.

This chain links TRBV19 with TRBJ2-6, with D maybe TRBD1 (5 bases). Trimming pared 0 bases from V and 3 bases from J, leaving 21 bases between. The germline CDR1 and CDR2 sequences are LNHDA and SQIVND (reference sequence). CDR3 length: 20 residues. The CDR3 DNA sequence: TGTGCCAGTAGTATAGATGCGACAGCTCTGGGTCTTAGTGGGGCCAACGTCCTGACTTTC. Encoded protein: CASSIDATALGLSGANVLTF.

The chain uses TRBV6-2 or TRBV6-3 and TRBJ2-7; D gene unclear. CDR1 is MNHEY, CDR2 SVGEGT, per germline. The CDR3 is made up of 16 amino acids. Trimming removed 4 bases at V and 2 bases at J, with 18 bases between. The CDR3 DNA reads as TGTGCCAGCAGTTCTAACTTATTACAGAATACCTACGAGCAGTACGTC. Translating gives CASSSNLLQNTYEQYV.

The genes are TRBV7-9 and TRBJ1-1; D is uncertain. The CDR3 length is 16 residues. Trimming left V 4 bases short and J 2 bases short, with 17 bases between. Germline V gene sequence: CDR1 SEHNR, CDR2 FQNEAQ (reference sequence). CDR3 nucleotide sequence: TGTGCCAGCAGCTCAATCAGGAAAGGAGATAACACTGAAGCTTTCTTT. This translates into CASSSIRKGDNTEAFF.